The clone carrying this T cell receptor (beta chain) was seen more than once but under ten times. Lamina propria and intraepithelial lymphocytes were released by processing graft tissue. The sample belongs to a study of graft-versus-host responses after intestinal transplantation. The germline V gene encodes CDR1 SGDLS and CDR2 YYNGEE. V lost 0 bases, J lost 8 bases, and 14 bases lay in between. This CDR3 has 14 residues. Method: immunoSEQ multiplex PCR; TCRdb's copy keeps in-frame clones and lacks some. The sample yields about 6,400 clones, under 90% seen once. This chain links TRBV9 with TRBJ1-2; D unresolved. The input for sequencing was ileum tissue, taken 300 to 310 days after intestinal transplant. The receptor comes from a human patient who received an intestinal transplant, so some T cells may come from the graft donor. The CDR3 here is CASSVDETPRGYTF. The CDR3 nucleotides read TGTGCCAGCAGCGTAGACGAGACCCCGAGGGGCTACACCTTC. Drawing the rest from reference TRBV9 and TRBJ1-2, the complete variable domain is DSGVTQTPKHLITATGQRVTLRCSPRSGDLSVYWYQQSLDQGLQFLIQYYNGEERAKGNILERFSAQQFPDLHSELNLSSLELGDSALYFCASSVDETPRGYTFGSGTRLTVV.